This T cell receptor (beta chain) was sequenced in a study of blood T cell repertoires in COVID-19. Study background: From the United States, Italy and Spain came samples of acute and convalescent COVID-19. PBMCs, B-cell-depleted T cells, or T cells provided the cDNA or gDNA that made up the material.

Study processing details: Amplifying reference gene primers gave estimates of nucleated cell counts. Profiling relied on immunoSEQ multiplex PCR, and the TCRdb table lists in-frame clones only, not all of them. V and J calls and clone size are as listed in that table; D and trimming were resolved from the DNA. Among under 250,000 clones listed, around 84% were seen once. The CDR3 length is 15 residues. The V segment lost 2 bases and the J segment 5 bases; nucleotides outside the gene matches: 8. CDR1 is SGHTA, CDR2 FQGNSA, per germline. This TCR came from a woman under 30 with acute or convalescent COVID-19. The chain is built from TRBV7-2 and TRBJ1-2; TRBD1 aligns across 7 bases. Sequenced: peripheral blood. CDR3 sequence reads: CASSLIRDSAYGYTF. For the CDR3, the DNA is TGTGCCAGCAGCTTAATTCGGGACAGTGCTTATGGCTACACCTTC.